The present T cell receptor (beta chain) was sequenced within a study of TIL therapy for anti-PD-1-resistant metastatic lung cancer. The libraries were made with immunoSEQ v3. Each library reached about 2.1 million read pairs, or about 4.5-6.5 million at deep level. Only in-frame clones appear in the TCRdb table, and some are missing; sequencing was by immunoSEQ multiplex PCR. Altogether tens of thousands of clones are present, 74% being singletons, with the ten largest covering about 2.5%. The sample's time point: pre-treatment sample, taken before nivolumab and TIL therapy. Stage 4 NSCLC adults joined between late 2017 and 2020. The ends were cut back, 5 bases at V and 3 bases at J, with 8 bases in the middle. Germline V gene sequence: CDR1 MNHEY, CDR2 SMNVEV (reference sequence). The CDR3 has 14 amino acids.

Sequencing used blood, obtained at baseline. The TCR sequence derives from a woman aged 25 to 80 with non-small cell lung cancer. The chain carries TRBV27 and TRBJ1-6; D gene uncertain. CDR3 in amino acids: CASSLSYYNSPLHF. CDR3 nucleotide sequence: TGTGCCAGCAGTCTAAGTTACTATAATTCACCCCTCCACTTT.